This T cell receptor beta chain was documented in a study of blood T cell repertoires in COVID-19. The CDR3 runs 12 residues. The germline V gene encodes CDR1 GTSNPN and CDR2 SVGIG (reference sequence). V lost 6 bases and J 6 bases, leaving 12 bases between the germline ends. Per the study methods: Estimation of nucleated cell counts relied on the amplification of reference gene primers. TCRdb keeps only in-frame clones here, not all; method: immunoSEQ multiplex PCR. V, J and clone size derive from that table, while D and trimming were established from the DNA sequence. This table holds 250,000 to 300,000 clones, under 90% found once.

The TCR was taken from a man aged 45-60 years with acute or convalescent COVID-19. Sample: peripheral blood. V and J are TRBV30 and TRBJ2-1; D unclear. CDR3 sequence reads: CACTTLGNEQFF. CDR3 coding DNA: TGTGCCTGTACTACCTTGGGCAATGAGCAGTTCTTC.